This T cell receptor beta chain originates from a study of T-cell memory formation after mild COVID-19. Study outcomes and limitations: Researchers found some responding clones in pre-infection memory, a sign that cross-reactive memory joined.

Remarks on this clonotype: What it recognizes is unknown.

TCRdb passed the 5' RACE reads through MiXCR, listing each CDR3 protein once. This repertoire shows some 300,000 distinct CDR3 sequences, 20% to 25% found once; its top ten account for under 25%. Trimming removed 6 bases at V and 6 bases at J, with 14 bases between. The CDR3 extends over 12 amino acids. CDR1 and CDR2 from the germline V gene are DFQATT and SNEGSKA (reference sequence). This TCR derives from a man between 18 and 29 years old who had mild COVID-19 (a few samples of this study predate the infection). Cell type and time point are not known. Sequenced: PBMCs or a T cell subset sorted from them (not recorded which). This chain connects TRBV20-1 to TRBJ1-2; no clear D gene. The CDR3 DNA reads TGCAGTGCCCTCCCCCAACATCATGGCTACACCTTC. This encodes CSALPQHHGYTF.